This T cell receptor (beta chain) was identified in a study of cytomegalovirus exposure and HLA in healthy donors. The PCR was carried out with 60 Vbeta primers and 13 Jbeta primers. Clones were sequenced by immunoSEQ multiplex PCR, and TCRdb holds only the in-frame ones, with some missing. The sample holds 150,000 to 200,000 clones, roughly four fifths seen once. The CDR3 contains 15 residues. V was shortened by 2 bases and J by 6 bases, with 14 bases between the two germline ends. Germline V gene lookup returns CDR1 SGHTA and CDR2 FQGTGA. At the time of sampling, donors were nominally healthy, though unrecorded immune exposures were likely.

This sequence was found in a middle-aged man in good health and CMV-seronegative. Sequencing was performed on PBMCs. This sequence joins TRBV7-3 and TRBJ2-1, with D hard to call. The CDR3 DNA follows: TGTGCCAGCAGCTTAGATCTTAGCTATAGCAATGAGCAGTTCTTC. This codes for CASSLDLSYSNEQFF. The full variable domain, completed using reference TRBV7-3 and TRBJ2-1, is GAGVSQTPSNKVTEKGKYVELRCDPISGHTALYWYRQSLGQGPEFLIYFQGTGAADDSGLPNDRFFAVRPEGSVSTLKIQRTERGDSAVYLCASSLDLSYSNEQFFGPGTRLTVL.